The 9 T cell receptor beta chains listed next were all sequenced from one sample in a study of technical replicates of blood from a few donors. The repertoire was sequenced with immunoSEQ multiplex PCR; TCRdb's copy has only in-frame clones and lacks some. The sample contains nearly 80,000 clones, about 92% of which appear only once. Sequencing was carried out using T cells isolated from PBMCs. The receptors come from a human donor in good health.

This sequence joins TRBV5-1 and TRBJ1-5; 7 bases map to TRBD1. The ends lost 0 bases at V and 5 bases at J; junction bases unmatched: 5. The CDR3 is made up of 15 amino acids. CDR1 and CDR2 from the germline V gene are SGHRS and YFSETQ. The CDR3 DNA sequence: TGCGCCAGCAGCTTGGATGGAAGGGGGCATCAGCCCCAGCATTTT. Translated: CASSLDGRGHQPQHF.

The J gene is TRBJ2-5, the V gene TRBV28; weak D call: TRBD1 (6 bases). The V end was cut by 7 bases, the J end by 5 bases, with 17 bases between. CDR1 MDHEN and CDR2 SYDVKM come from the germline V gene. This CDR3 is built from 14 residues. CDR3 coding DNA: TGTGCCAGCAAAGGGGGTCTCGAGGTCGAGACCCAGTACTTC. Translating gives CASKGGLEVETQYF.

The chain joins TRBV9 to TRBJ2-2, with no clear D. CDR3 size: 13 residues. The V gene's germline CDR1 is SGDLS and CDR2 YYNGEE. Trimming left V 3 bases short and J 6 bases short, with 9 bases between. For the CDR3, the DNA is TGTGCCAGCAGCGCGTTTGTCGCCGGGGAGCTGTTTTTT. This encodes CASSAFVAGELFF.

V and J are TRBV9 and TRBJ2-7; 7 bases map to TRBD1. Losses at the gene ends were 0 bases for V and 3 bases for J; bases not matched to a gene: 0. The CDR3 has 13 amino acids. CDR1 SGDLS and CDR2 YYNGEE come from the germline V gene. Written as DNA, the CDR3 is TGTGCCAGCAGCGTAGACAGGGGCTACGAGCAGTACTTC. Its translation is CASSVDRGYEQYF.

This clone occurred once. The chain links TRBV14 to TRBJ1-1; 8 bases agree with TRBD1. There are 16 residues in the CDR3. Germline-derived CDR1 and CDR2 are SGHDN and FVKESK. V shed 1 base and J 5 bases; nucleotides not matched to a gene: 9. DNA of the CDR3: TGTGCCAGCAGCCAAGGACAGGGGCTCGGGAGTACTGAAGCTTTCTTT. Its protein is CASSQGQGLGSTEAFF.

The rearrangement links TRBV5-8 to TRBJ1-1, with no clear D. CDR3 length: 14 amino acids. Trimming removed 0 bases from V and 1 base from J, with 7 bases in between. Germline lookup yields CDR1 SGHTS and CDR2 YDEGEE. CDR3 loop: CASSLALKNTEAFF. The CDR3 nucleotides read TGTGCCAGCAGCTTGGCACTAAAGAACACTGAAGCTTTCTTT. The whole variable domain, filled in from reference TRBV5-8 and TRBJ1-1, reads EAGVTQSPTHLIKTRGQQATLRCSPISGHTSVYWYQQALGLGLQFLLWYDEGEERNRGNFPPRFSGRQFPNYSSELNVNALELEDSALYLCASSLALKNTEAFFGQGTRLTVV.

The rearrangement uses TRBV29-1 and TRBJ2-7, with unresolved D. The CDR3 sequence is 11 residues long. Per the germline V gene, CDR1 is SQVTM and CDR2 is ANQGSEA. With 8 bases removed from V and 3 bases from J, the gap between germline ends came to 11 bases. The CDR3: CSIRHDYEQYF. The DNA of the CDR3 is TGCAGCATACGACACGACTACGAGCAGTACTTC.

The chain combines TRBV30 with TRBJ1-5; 7 bases are a match to TRBD1. V gave up 5 bases and J gave up 5 bases; unmatched junction bases: 3. Germline V gene data show CDR1 as GTSNPN and CDR2 as SVGIG (reference sequence). The CDR3 contains 12 residues. This chain's CDR3 is CAWDREDQPQHF. Here the CDR3 DNA reads TGTGCCTGGGACAGGGAAGATCAGCCCCAGCATTTT.

This rearrangement joins TRBV4-1 to TRBJ1-1, with TRBD1 matching over 9 bases. The CDR3 runs 13 residues. V gave up 6 bases and J gave up 7 bases; unmatched junction bases: 6. CDR1 and CDR2 from the germline V gene are MGHRA and YSYEKL. The CDR3 DNA reads as TGCGCCAGCAGTACAGGGGGCTACGGTGAAGCTTTCTTT. As protein: CASSTGGYGEAFF.